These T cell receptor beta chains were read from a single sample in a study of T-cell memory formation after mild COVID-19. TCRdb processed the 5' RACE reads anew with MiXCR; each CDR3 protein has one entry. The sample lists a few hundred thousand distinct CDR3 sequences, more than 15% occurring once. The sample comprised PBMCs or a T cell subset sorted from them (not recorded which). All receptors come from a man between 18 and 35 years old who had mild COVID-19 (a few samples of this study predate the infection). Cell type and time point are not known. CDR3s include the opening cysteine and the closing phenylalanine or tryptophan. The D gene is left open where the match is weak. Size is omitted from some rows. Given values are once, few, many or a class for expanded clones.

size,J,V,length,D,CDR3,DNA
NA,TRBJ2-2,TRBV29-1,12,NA,CSVRGGTGELFF,TGCAGCGTCAGAGGGGGGACCGGGGAGCTGTTTTTT
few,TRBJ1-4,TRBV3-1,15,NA,CASSQVEAEGEKLFF,TGTGCCAGCAGCCAAGTGGAGGCAGAAGGTGAAAAACTGTTTTTT
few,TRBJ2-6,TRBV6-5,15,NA,CASRTSFSGANVLTF,TGTGCCAGCAGGACAAGTTTCTCTGGGGCCAACGTCCTGACTTTC
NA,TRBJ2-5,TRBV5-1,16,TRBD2,CASSLVAGGAQDTQYF,TGCGCCAGCAGCTTGGTAGCGGGGGGGGCACAAGATACCCAGTACTTC
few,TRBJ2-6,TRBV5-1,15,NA,CASSWGPTGANVLTF,TGCGCCAGCAGCTGGGGTCCCACGGGGGCCAACGTCCTGACTTTC
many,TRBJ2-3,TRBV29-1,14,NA,CSGKLGGGADTQYF,TGCAGCGGAAAACTAGGGGGTGGAGCAGATACGCAGTATTTT
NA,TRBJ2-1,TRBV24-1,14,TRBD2,CATRGTSGGNEQFF,TGTGCCACCAGGGGAACTAGCGGAGGCAATGAGCAGTTCTTC
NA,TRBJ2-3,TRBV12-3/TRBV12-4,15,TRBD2,CASSQLAGVTDTQYF,TGTGCCAGCAGTCAATTAGCGGGGGTTACAGATACGCAGTATTTT
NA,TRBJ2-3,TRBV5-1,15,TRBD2,CASSRDSGGTDTQYF,TGCGCCAGCAGCCGGGACAGCGGGGGGACAGATACGCAGTATTTT
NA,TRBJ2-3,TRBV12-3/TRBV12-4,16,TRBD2,CASSLVGGGAWNTQYF,TGTGCCAGCAGTTTAGTAGGCGGGGGGGCCTGGAATACGCAGTATTTT
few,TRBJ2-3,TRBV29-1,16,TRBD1,CSVEPPGQGDSDTQYF,TGCAGCGTTGAACCCCCCGGACAGGGTGACTCAGATACGCAGTATTTT
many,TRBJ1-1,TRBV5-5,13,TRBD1,CASSRTGWTEAFF,TGTGCCAGCAGCCGGACAGGGTGGACTGAAGCTTTCTTT
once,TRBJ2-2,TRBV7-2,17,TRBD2,CASSSELAGGVTGELFF,TGTGCCAGCAGCTCGGAGCTAGCGGGGGGGGTCACCGGGGAGCTGTTTTTT
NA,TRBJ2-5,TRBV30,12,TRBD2,CAWNSGQETQYF,TGTGCCTGGAATAGCGGGCAAGAGACCCAGTACTTC
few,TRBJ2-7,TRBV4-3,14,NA,CASSQEEGDYEQYF,TGCGCCAGCAGCCAAGAAGAGGGGGACTACGAGCAGTACTTC
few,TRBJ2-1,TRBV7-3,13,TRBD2,CASSLGLAGGQFF,TGTGCCAGCAGCTTAGGACTAGCGGGGGGGCAGTTCTTC
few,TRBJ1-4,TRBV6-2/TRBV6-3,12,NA,CASRGGGTKLFF,TGTGCCAGCAGGGGCGGGGGCACAAAACTGTTTTTT
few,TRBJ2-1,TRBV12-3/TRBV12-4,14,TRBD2,CASSPSGGWNEQFF,TGTGCCAGCAGCCCTAGCGGGGGGTGGAATGAGCAGTTCTTC
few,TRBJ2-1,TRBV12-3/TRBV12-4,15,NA,CASSFDVPVYNEQFF,TGTGCCAGCAGTTTTGACGTTCCAGTCTACAATGAGCAGTTCTTC
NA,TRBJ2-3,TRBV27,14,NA,CASSWAYGTDTQYF,TGTGCCAGCAGTTGGGCATACGGCACAGATACGCAGTATTTT
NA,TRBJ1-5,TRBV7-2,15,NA,CASSFFGGYNQPQHF,TGTGCCAGCAGCTTCTTCGGGGGTTACAATCAGCCCCAGCATTTT
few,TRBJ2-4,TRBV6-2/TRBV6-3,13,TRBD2,CASRGLAQNIQYF,TGTGCCAGCAGAGGACTAGCACAAAACATTCAGTACTTC
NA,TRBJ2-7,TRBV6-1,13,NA,CASSEGRAYEQYF,TGTGCCAGCAGTGAAGGAAGAGCCTACGAGCAGTACTTC
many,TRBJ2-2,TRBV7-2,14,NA,CASQWGDNTGELFF,TGTGCCAGCCAGTGGGGGGATAACACCGGGGAGCTGTTTTTT
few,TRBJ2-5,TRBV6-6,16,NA,CASSYRGRDGQETQYF,TGTGCCAGCAGTTACCGCGGCCGGGACGGCCAAGAGACCCAGTACTTC
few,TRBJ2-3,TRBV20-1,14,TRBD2,CSAYPAGATDTQYF,TGCAGTGCTTACCCAGCGGGGGCCACAGATACGCAGTATTTT
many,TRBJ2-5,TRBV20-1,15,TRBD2,CSALTSGTYQETQYF,TGCAGTGCGCTGACTAGCGGGACGTACCAAGAGACCCAGTACTTC
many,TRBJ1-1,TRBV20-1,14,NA,CSARGTLKKTEAFF,TGCAGTGCTAGAGGGACTCTCAAAAAGACTGAAGCTTTCTTT
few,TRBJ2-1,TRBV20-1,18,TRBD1,CSARGQGVRGRSYNEQFF,TGCAGTGCCAGGGGGCAGGGGGTGAGGGGTAGGTCCTACAATGAGCAGTTCTTC
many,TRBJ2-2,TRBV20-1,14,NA,CSARDARYTGELFF,TGCAGTGCTAGAGATGCTAGATACACCGGGGAGCTGTTTTTT
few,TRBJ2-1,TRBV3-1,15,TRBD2,CASSPIGLAGNEQFF,TGTGCCAGCAGCCCAATAGGCCTAGCGGGGAATGAGCAGTTCTTC
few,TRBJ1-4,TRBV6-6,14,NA,CASSYRGDGEKLFF,TGTGCCAGCAGTTACAGGGGAGATGGCGAAAAACTGTTTTTT
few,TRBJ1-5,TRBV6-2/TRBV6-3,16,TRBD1,CASSYSIQGVDLPQHF,TGTGCCAGCAGTTACTCGATTCAGGGGGTTGATCTACCCCAGCATTTT
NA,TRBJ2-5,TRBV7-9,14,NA,CASSLAGLLETQYF,TGTGCCAGCAGCTTAGCAGGGTTGTTGGAGACCCAGTACTTC
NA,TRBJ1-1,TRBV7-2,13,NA,CASSSERTALAFF,TGTGCCAGCAGCTCCGAGCGGACGGCGTTGGCTTTCTTT
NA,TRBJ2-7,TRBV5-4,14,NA,CASSRAGYSYEQYF,TGTGCCAGCAGCCGCGCAGGTTACTCCTACGAGCAGTACTTC
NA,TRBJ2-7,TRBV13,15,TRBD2,CASSRRGAGSYEQYF,TGTGCCAGCAGCCGGCGGGGGGCGGGCTCCTACGAGCAGTACTTC
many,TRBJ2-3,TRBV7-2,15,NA,CASSIPTSDTDTQYF,TGTGCCAGCAGCATACCTACTAGTGACACAGATACGCAGTATTTT
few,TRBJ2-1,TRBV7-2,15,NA,CASSLARGGLGEQFF,TGTGCCAGCAGCTTAGCGAGGGGGGGCCTTGGTGAGCAGTTCTTC
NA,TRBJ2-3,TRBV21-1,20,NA,CASSKAPAGGRAISTDTQYF,TGTGCCAGCAGCAAAGCACCAGCGGGGGGCCGCGCTATTAGCACAGATACGCAGTATTTT
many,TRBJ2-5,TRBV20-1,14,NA,CSARDHNGLETQYF,TGCAGTGCTAGAGATCATAATGGGCTGGAGACCCAGTACTTC
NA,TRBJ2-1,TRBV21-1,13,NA,CARGTEKYNEQFF,TGTGCCAGGGGGACAGAGAAATACAATGAGCAGTTCTTC
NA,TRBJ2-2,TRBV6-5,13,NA,CASRSGTTGELFF,TGTGCCAGCAGGTCAGGGACCACCGGGGAGCTGTTTTTT
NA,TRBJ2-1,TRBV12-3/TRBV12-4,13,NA,CASSPAGVNEQFF,TGTGCCAGCAGCCCGGCAGGGGTCAATGAGCAGTTCTTC
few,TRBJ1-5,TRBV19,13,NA,CASNVLQGQPQHF,TGTGCCAGCAACGTATTACAGGGCCAGCCCCAGCATTTT
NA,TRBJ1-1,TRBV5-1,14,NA,CASSRLGMNTEAFF,TGCGCCAGCAGTAGGCTGGGCATGAACACTGAAGCTTTCTTT
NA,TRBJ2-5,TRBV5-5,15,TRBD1,CASSLPGQGMETQYF,TGTGCCAGCAGCTTACCGGGACAGGGGATGGAGACCCAGTACTTC